This TCR beta chain was identified during a study of vaccination effects on CD4 cells after COVID-19. Study results and caveats: Missing from the study were early post-infection timepoints, and its convalescent patients were few.

Following culture for approximately ten days, CD4+ T cells were isolated. Two doses of BNT162b2 or mRNA-1273 vaccine were administered to participants. The authors exchanged half the medium for IL-2 medium on days 3 and 7. This CDR3 is built from 16 residues. V gave up 0 bases and J gave up 4 bases, with 13 bases separating them. CDR1 and CDR2 from the germline V gene are MDHEN and SYDVKM. The table came from immunoSEQ multiplex PCR; TCRdb's copy has only in-frame clones and leaves some out. Seen here are more than 55,000 clones, about 81% observed once, and the top ten hold around 4%. About this clone itself: Its antigen is not known.

J is TRBJ1-5 and V is TRBV28; D is undetermined. This material consisted of CD4+ T cells from PBMCs cultured without peptide, taken after COVID-19 vaccination. This TCR came from a human donor who received a COVID-19 vaccine. Written as DNA, the CDR3 is TGTGCCAGCAGTTTATGGAGGCAGGCCCTTAATCAGCCCCAGCATTTT. Translating gives CASSLWRQALNQPQHF.